The T cell receptor (beta chain) under discussion was sequenced for a study of graft-versus-host responses after intestinal transplantation. On the study more broadly: Induction with anti-thymocyte globulin, then tacrolimus and steroids for about 3 years, was given to all recipients. Overall study results and limits: Allografts of one patient group, those with graft-donor T cell macrochimerism, had high graft-versus-host to host-versus-graft clonal ratios.

Germline assignment: CDR1 SGHAT and CDR2 FQNNGV. Trimming shortened V by 1 base and J by 7 bases, and 14 bases separated the two germline ends. CDR3 length: 14 residues. Assay: immunoSEQ multiplex PCR; the TCRdb copy retains only in-frame clones and omits some. The data contain about 86,000 clones, roughly four fifths of them singletons. As for this clone: Its antigen is currently unknown.

The genes are TRBV11-2 and TRBJ2-7, with D unresolved. The clonotype was recovered from a human donor who received an intestinal transplant. The material was unstimulated CD8+ T cells sorted from spleen or lymph node cells, obtained before intestinal transplant. In DNA form, the CDR3 reads TGTGCCAGCAGCTTAGTTCCCGGGTTGGGAGAGCAGTACTTC. Protein: CASSLVPGLGEQYF.